The 19 T cell receptor beta chains below all came from one sample that was sequenced in a study of identical twins. TCRdb ran MiXCR on the 5' RACE reads and lists one entry per CDR3 protein. The table has 210,000 or so distinct CDR3 sequences, 15% to 20% seen once; the top ten hold 35% to 50%. The data also belong to a second study, concerning T cells expressing NK-cell markers.

The sample was CD8+ T cells sorted from blood. These receptors all come from a woman between 18 and 30 years old in good health.

The chain carries TRBV9 and TRBJ2-2, with 10 bases identical to TRBD2. V shed 4 bases and J 9 bases; nucleotides not matched to a gene: 18. This CDR3 has 18 amino acids. Germline V gene sequence: CDR1 SGDLS, CDR2 YYNGEE. The CDR3 loop is CASSSPHQRGGLSRELFF. CDR3 nucleotides: TGTGCCAGCAGCTCCCCCCACCAGCGGGGGGGCCTATCCCGGGAGCTGTTTTTT.

This clonotype was seen more than once but under ten times. The rearrangement links TRBV7-9 to TRBJ1-1; the D gene is possibly TRBD1 (5 bases). The ends were cut back, 3 bases at V and 5 bases at J, with 7 bases in the middle. Germline loops: CDR1 SEHNR, CDR2 FQNEAQ (reference sequence). CDR3 length equals 12 residues. The CDR3 protein is CASSLGETEAFF. CDR3 sequence (DNA): TGTGCCAGCAGCTTGGGGGAGACTGAAGCTTTCTTT.

This clonotype has only a few counts. This chain links TRBV20-1 with TRBJ2-1; 8 bases map to TRBD1. V lost 0 bases to trimming and J lost 7 bases; unmatched junction nucleotides: 14. The CDR3 runs 17 residues. Germline V gene lookup returns CDR1 DFQATT and CDR2 SNEGSKA (reference sequence). CDR3 sequence: CSARDRSTRGQVNEQFF. The CDR3, as DNA: TGCAGTGCTAGAGATCGCTCTACCAGGGGGCAGGTAAATGAGCAGTTCTTC.

The chain combines TRBV11-2 with TRBJ2-2; D not certain. CDR1 and CDR2 (germline): SGHAT, FQNNGV. The CDR3 consists of 14 residues. Trimming left V 7 bases short and J 5 bases short, with 14 bases between. The chain's CDR3 is CASIIRMGTGELFF. The CDR3 DNA is TGTGCCAGCATCATTCGTATGGGGACCGGGGAGCTGTTTTTT.

The chain uses TRBV13 and TRBJ2-3; 11 nucleotides match TRBD2. The ends lost 5 bases at V and 2 bases at J; junction bases unmatched: 9. Per the germline V gene, CDR1 is PRHDT and CDR2 is FYEKMQ (reference sequence). This CDR3 comprises 17 residues. CDR3 nucleotide sequence: TGTGCCAGCAGCCCCCAAGGGACTAGCGGCACCACAGATACGCAGTATTTT. It translates to CASSPQGTSGTTDTQYF.

Only a few counts were recorded for this clonotype. The rearrangement joins TRBV9 to TRBJ2-1; D is undetermined. This CDR3 is built from 12 residues. The germline CDR1 and CDR2 sequences are SGDLS and YYNGEE. The V gene lost 2 bases and the J gene lost 8 bases, with 8 bases spanning the gap. CDR3 in amino acids: CASSVGADEQFF. CDR3 nucleotide sequence: TGTGCCAGCAGCGTGGGTGCAGATGAGCAGTTCTTC.

The chain uses TRBV12-5 and TRBJ2-7, with D unclear. Germline CDR1 LGHNT, CDR2 FRNRAP. V dropped 8 bases and J dropped 4 bases, with 15 bases sitting between them. This CDR3 comprises 13 residues. The CDR3 loop is CASHLGSHYEQYF. DNA for the CDR3: TGTGCTAGTCACTTGGGTTCTCATTACGAGCAGTACTTC.

The chain carries TRBV11-2 and TRBJ2-1, with 7 bases identical to TRBD2. Germline trimming cut 5 bases from V and 6 bases from J; bases unmatched to any gene: 16. The CDR3 is 17 amino acids. The germline CDR1 and CDR2 sequences are SGHAT and FQNNGV. CDR3 region: CASSLVDGRIPPNEQFF. CDR3 DNA sequence: TGTGCCAGCAGCCTAGTAGACGGGAGGATACCCCCCAATGAGCAGTTCTTC.

This clonotype was counted only a few times. This chain connects TRBV4-3 to TRBJ2-2, with TRBD2 as a possible D gene (6 bases). Germline loops: CDR1 LGHNA, CDR2 YSLEER. The CDR3 totals 18 residues. V gave up 1 base and J gave up 4 bases, with 19 bases separating them. CDR3 protein: CASSQALGGIFITGELFF. In DNA form, the CDR3 reads TGCGCCAGCAGCCAAGCTCTGGGCGGGATTTTTATCACCGGGGAGCTGTTTTTT.

This clonotype appeared a few times. The chain recombines TRBV6-2 or TRBV6-3 with TRBJ2-7; D gene unclear. Germline assignment: CDR1 MNHEY and CDR2 SVGEGT. With 3 bases removed from V and 5 bases from J, the gap between germline ends came to 5 bases. The CDR3 runs to 11 residues. CDR3 coding DNA: TGTGCCAGCAGTTATGTCGACGAGCAGTACTTC. Translating it yields CASSYVDEQYF.

The chain carries TRBV7-6 and TRBJ2-7; D gene ambiguous. The germline V gene has CDR1 SGHVS and CDR2 FNYEAQ. This CDR3 has 14 residues. The V end was cut by 1 base, the J end by 0 bases, with 7 bases between. The CDR3: CASSLGALSYEQYF. CDR3 sequence (DNA): TGTGCCAGCAGCTTAGGGGCACTCTCCTACGAGCAGTACTTC.

This clonotype was detected only a few times. The chain combines TRBV6-1 with TRBJ2-7; possible D gene TRBD2, 6 bases. The CDR3 contains 15 residues. The germline V gene has CDR1 MNHNS and CDR2 SASEGT. V was cut by 6 bases and J by 5 bases, with 20 bases left in between. CDR3 nucleotide sequence: TGTGCCAGCAGCCTAGAGGGAGCGCCGGGGGACGAGCAGTACTTC. Residues: CASSLEGAPGDEQYF.

This rearrangement joins TRBV6-1 to TRBJ2-7; D is ambiguous. Germline CDR1 is MNHNS and CDR2 is SASEGT. The V end lost 0 bases, the J end lost 5 bases, and 11 bases lay between the germline ends. The CDR3 length is 14 residues. This chain's CDR3 is CASSEALLLHEQYF. CDR3 DNA: TGTGCCAGCAGTGAAGCTCTTCTCCTCCACGAGCAGTACTTC.

This clonotype was observed a few times. V and J are TRBV7-2 and TRBJ2-3; 9 bases fit TRBD2. CDR3 length equals 16 residues. The V gene end was trimmed by 4 bases and the J gene end by 6 bases; junction bases not matched to a gene: 11. The germline CDR1 and CDR2 sequences are SGHTA and FQGNSA. The CDR3 nucleotides read TGTGCCAGCAGCTGGATGGTAGCGGGAGAGGAGGATACGCAGTATTTT. This translates into CASSWMVAGEEDTQYF.

J is TRBJ2-7 and V is TRBV4-3; 11 bases line up with TRBD1. This CDR3 spans 14 amino acids. Germline loops: CDR1 LGHNA, CDR2 YSLEER. With V trimmed by 5 bases and J by 5 bases, 5 bases remained unmatched. The chain's CDR3 is CASSEDRGQDEQYF. Written as DNA, the CDR3 is TGCGCCAGCAGCGAGGACAGGGGGCAGGACGAGCAGTACTTC.

This clonotype was seen only a few times. The chain links TRBV13 to TRBJ2-7, with 9 bases that match TRBD2. Trimming cost V 6 bases and J 3 bases; bases outside gene matches: 3. Germline V gene lookup returns CDR1 PRHDT and CDR2 FYEKMQ (reference sequence). The CDR3 is made up of 13 amino acids. As DNA, the CDR3 is TGTGCCAGCAGGACAGCGGGGGGCTACGAGCAGTACTTC. As protein: CASRTAGGYEQYF. The full variable domain, its missing parts supplied by reference TRBV13 and TRBJ2-7, is AAGVIQSPRHLIKEKRETATLKCYPIPRHDTVYWYQQGPGQDPQFLISFYEKMQSDKGSIPDRFSAQQFSDYHSELNMSSLELGDSALYFCASRTAGGYEQYFGPGTRLTVT.

This clonotype has more than one count but fewer than ten. The chain couples TRBV4-3 to TRBJ2-7; 7 bases are shared with TRBD2. Germline CDR1 is LGHNA and CDR2 is YSLEER. The J segment lost 7 bases and the V segment lost 4 bases, leaving 10 bases of the junction unmatched. This CDR3 is 14 amino acids long. CDR3 residues: CASSRGEGREEQYF. CDR3 nucleotides: TGCGCCAGCAGCCGGGGGGAGGGTCGGGAGGAGCAGTACTTC.

This clonotype showed up just a few times. This chain joins TRBV20-1 and TRBJ2-1, with TRBD2 as a possible D gene (6 bases). V was cut by 4 bases and J by 0 bases, with 13 bases left in between. The length of the CDR3 is 15 residues. CDR1 is DFQATT and CDR2 is SNEGSKA in the germline V gene (reference sequence). This CDR3 reads CSANPGTGSYNEQFF. The DNA of the CDR3 is TGCAGTGCTAACCCCGGGACTGGCTCCTACAATGAGCAGTTCTTC.

The gene calls are TRBV5-6 and TRBJ2-7, with D uncertain. This CDR3 has 12 amino acids. The germline V gene encodes CDR1 SGHDT and CDR2 YYEEEE. Trimming cost V 0 bases and J 4 bases, with 5 bases left between them. The CDR3 sequence is CASSLDQYEQYF. CDR3 bases: TGTGCCAGCAGCTTGGACCAGTACGAGCAGTACTTC.